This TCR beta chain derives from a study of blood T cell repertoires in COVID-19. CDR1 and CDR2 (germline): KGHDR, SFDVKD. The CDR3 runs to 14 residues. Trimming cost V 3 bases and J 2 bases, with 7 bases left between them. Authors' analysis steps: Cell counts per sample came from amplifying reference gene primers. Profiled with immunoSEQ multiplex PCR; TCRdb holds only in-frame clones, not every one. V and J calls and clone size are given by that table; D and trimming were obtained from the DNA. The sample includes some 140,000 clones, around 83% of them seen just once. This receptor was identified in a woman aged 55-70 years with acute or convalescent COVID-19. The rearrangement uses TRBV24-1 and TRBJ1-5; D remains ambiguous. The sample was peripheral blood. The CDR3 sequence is CATSDESRNQPQHF. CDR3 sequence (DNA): TGTGCCACCAGTGATGAGTCCCGCAATCAGCCCCAGCATTTT.